This note documents a single TCR beta chain sequence. The data derive from a study of identical twins. TCRdb fed the 5' RACE reads into MiXCR, producing one record per CDR3 protein. The sample carries about 730,000 distinct CDR3 sequences, roughly 20% recorded once. This CDR3 has 13 residues. The germline CDR1 and CDR2 sequences are DFQATT and SNEGSKA (reference sequence). V dropped 6 bases and J dropped 0 bases, with 11 bases sitting between them. Separately, the same data were catalogued under a study of T cells expressing NK-cell markers. That study reports: An anti-gamma-delta TCR antibody was added in several experiments. It restricted sorting to alpha-beta TCR-expressing T cells. These clonotypes also led the CD3+CD56-NKG2C+ fraction in a few donors.

The rearrangement uses TRBV20-1 and TRBJ1-1, with no clear D. The source is a woman aged 18-30 years in good health. The sequenced sample consisted of PBMCs. The CDR3 DNA reads as TGCAGTGCCCCGACTCTCATGAACACTGAAGCTTTCTTT. Amino acids: CSAPTLMNTEAFF.